This T cell receptor beta chain was profiled in a study of blood T cell repertoires in COVID-19. Looking at the study overall: Samples taken during acute and convalescent COVID-19 were collected in the United States, Italy and Spain. T cells, B-cell-depleted T cells, or PBMCs supplied cDNA or gDNA.

The V and J ends lost 4 bases and 1 base respectively, with 13 bases between them. Germline CDR1 is LNHDA and CDR2 is SQIVND (reference sequence). The CDR3 has 15 amino acids. As processed by the authors: By means of reference gene primer amplification, nucleated cell counts were estimated. Libraries were prepared by immunoSEQ multiplex PCR; TCRdb keeps only in-frame clonotypes and omits some of them. V and J calls and clone size are as listed in that table; D and trimming were resolved from the DNA. The table lists approximately 180,000 clones, more than 70% of them singletons. The TCR originated in a man aged 40-49 years with active or convalescent COVID-19. The genes are TRBV19 and TRBJ2-5, with D perhaps matching TRBD1 (5 bases). The sample was peripheral blood. The CDR3 spells CASSSQTDLQETQYF. In nucleotides, the CDR3 is TGTGCCAGTAGTAGCCAGACAGATCTCCAAGAGACCCAGTACTTC.